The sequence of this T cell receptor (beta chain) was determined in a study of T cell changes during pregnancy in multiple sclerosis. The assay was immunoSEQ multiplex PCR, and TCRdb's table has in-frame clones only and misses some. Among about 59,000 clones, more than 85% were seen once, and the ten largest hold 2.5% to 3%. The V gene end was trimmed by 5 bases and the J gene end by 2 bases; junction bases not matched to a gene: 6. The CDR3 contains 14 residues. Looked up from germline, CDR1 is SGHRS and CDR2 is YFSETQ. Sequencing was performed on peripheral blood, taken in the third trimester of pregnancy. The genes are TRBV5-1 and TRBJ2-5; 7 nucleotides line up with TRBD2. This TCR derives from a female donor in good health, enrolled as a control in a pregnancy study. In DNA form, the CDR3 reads TGCGCCAGCAGAGGCACCGGGGGGCAAGAGACCCAGTACTTC. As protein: CASRGTGGQETQYF. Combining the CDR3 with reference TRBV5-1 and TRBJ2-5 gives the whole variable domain KAGVTQTPRYLIKTRGQQVTLSCSPISGHRSVSWYQQTPGQGLQFLFEYFSETQRNKGNFPGRFSGRQFSNSRSEMNVSTLELGDSALYLCASRGTGGQETQYFGPGTRLLVL.